This T cell receptor beta chain is from a study of breast tumors, draining lymph nodes, adjacent tissues. Whole-study results and caveats: That most tumor T cells come from lymph nodes remained unproven. Compared with basal-like, luminal-like tumors shared significantly more repertoire with nontumor tissue. Tumors had less TCR diversity than lymph nodes, more than nontumor tissue. Data fit most tumor T cells coming from lymph node, expanding in tumor.

Breast cancer patients provided tissue from their axillary draining lymph nodes. This clonotype has ten or more counts. The antigen is undetermined. In TCRdb, the multiplex PCR reads were re-called with MiXCR into one record per CDR3 protein. The sample consists of about 130,000 distinct CDR3 sequences, around 21% of them appearing once. Input material: axillary lymph node tissue. The sequence came from a female donor with breast cancer. Some clones in this sample may be carry-over from other donors' samples.

The CDR3 loop reads CASSTSTTGGDYGYTF. CDR3 nucleotides: TGTGCCAGCAGTACCTCAACGACAGGGGGCGATTATGGCTACACCTTC. The V and J genes are TRBV2 and TRBJ1-2; 10 nucleotides line up with TRBD1. V lost 5 bases, J lost 5 bases, and 11 bases stayed unmatched. The CDR3 covers 16 residues. CDR1 is SNHLY, CDR2 FYNNEI, per germline.